This T cell receptor beta chain was sequenced during a study of cytomegalovirus exposure and HLA in healthy donors. This clone was detected only once. The antigen remains unidentified. Regarding the study as a whole: Analysis was carried out at a later point, and it linked a missense DCLRE1C variant to TCR beta V- and J-gene trimming. Beyond CMV serostatus, there was no information to go on about immune exposure. Reports indicated that the classifier achieved high specificity and sensitivity in diagnosing cytomegalovirus status. In a later analysis, donors in an Asian-associated ancestry cluster reportedly had fewer N-insertions in productive TCRs than the cohort mean.

This CDR3 is 14 amino acids long. The germline CDR1 and CDR2 sequences are LNHDA and SQIVND (reference sequence). Trimming pared 3 bases from V and 6 bases from J, leaving 15 bases between. The PCR had 60 Vbeta and 13 Jbeta primers. Some clones are missing from TCRdb's copy, which holds only in-frame ones; the method was immunoSEQ multiplex PCR. The repertoire includes more than 130,000 clones, roughly 79% of them detected once, and 2.8% sits in the top ten. The sequence was obtained from a male donor in good health and CMV-seronegative. Sequencing used PBMCs. V and J are TRBV19 and TRBJ2-7, with D perhaps matching TRBD2 (5 bases). The CDR3 region is CASSIRGPGSEQYF. In DNA, the CDR3 is TGTGCCAGTAGTATCCGAGGGCCAGGCTCCGAGCAGTACTTC.